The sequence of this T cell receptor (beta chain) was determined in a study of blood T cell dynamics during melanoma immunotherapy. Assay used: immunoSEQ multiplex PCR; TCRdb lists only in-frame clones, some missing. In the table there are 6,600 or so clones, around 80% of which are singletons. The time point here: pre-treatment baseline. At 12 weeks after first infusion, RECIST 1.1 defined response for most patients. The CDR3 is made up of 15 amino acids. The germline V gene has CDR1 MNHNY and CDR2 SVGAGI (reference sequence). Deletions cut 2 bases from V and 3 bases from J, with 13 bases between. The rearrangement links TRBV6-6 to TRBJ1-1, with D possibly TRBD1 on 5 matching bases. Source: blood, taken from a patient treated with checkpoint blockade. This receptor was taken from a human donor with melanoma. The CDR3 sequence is CASSYEWGGDTEAFF. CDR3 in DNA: TGTGCCAGCAGTTACGAGTGGGGGGGGGACACTGAAGCTTTCTTT.